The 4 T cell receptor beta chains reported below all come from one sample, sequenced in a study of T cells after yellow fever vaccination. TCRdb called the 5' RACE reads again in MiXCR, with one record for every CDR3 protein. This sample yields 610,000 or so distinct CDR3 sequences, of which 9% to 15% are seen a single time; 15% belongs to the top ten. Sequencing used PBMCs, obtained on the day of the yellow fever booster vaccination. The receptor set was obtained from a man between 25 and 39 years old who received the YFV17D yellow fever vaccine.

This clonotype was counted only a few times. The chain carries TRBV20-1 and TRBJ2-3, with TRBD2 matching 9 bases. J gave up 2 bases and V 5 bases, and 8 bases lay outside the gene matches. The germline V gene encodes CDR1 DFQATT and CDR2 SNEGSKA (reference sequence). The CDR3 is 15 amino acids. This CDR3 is CSAGPLAGYTDTQYF. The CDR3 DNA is TGCAGTGCTGGCCCACTAGCGGGTTACACAGATACGCAGTATTTT.

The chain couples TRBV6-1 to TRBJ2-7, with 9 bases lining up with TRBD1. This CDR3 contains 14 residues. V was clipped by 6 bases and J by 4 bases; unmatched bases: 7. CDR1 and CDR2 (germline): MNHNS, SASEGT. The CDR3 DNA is TGTGCCAGCAGAAGAGGACAGGGGTATTACGAGCAGTACTTC. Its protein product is CASRRGQGYYEQYF.

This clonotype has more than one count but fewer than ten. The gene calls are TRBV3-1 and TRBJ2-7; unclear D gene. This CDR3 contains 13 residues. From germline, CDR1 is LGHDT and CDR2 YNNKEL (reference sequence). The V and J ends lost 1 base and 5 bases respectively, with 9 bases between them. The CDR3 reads CASSQGQRNEQYF. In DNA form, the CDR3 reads TGTGCCAGCAGCCAAGGTCAGAGGAACGAGCAGTACTTC.

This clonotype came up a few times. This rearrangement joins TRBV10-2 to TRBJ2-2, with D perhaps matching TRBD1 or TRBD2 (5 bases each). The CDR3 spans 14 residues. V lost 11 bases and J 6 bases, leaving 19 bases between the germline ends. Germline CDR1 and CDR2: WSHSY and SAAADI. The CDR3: CAGSGTETPGELFF. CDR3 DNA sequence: TGCGCCGGATCCGGGACCGAAACCCCCGGGGAGCTGTTTTTT.